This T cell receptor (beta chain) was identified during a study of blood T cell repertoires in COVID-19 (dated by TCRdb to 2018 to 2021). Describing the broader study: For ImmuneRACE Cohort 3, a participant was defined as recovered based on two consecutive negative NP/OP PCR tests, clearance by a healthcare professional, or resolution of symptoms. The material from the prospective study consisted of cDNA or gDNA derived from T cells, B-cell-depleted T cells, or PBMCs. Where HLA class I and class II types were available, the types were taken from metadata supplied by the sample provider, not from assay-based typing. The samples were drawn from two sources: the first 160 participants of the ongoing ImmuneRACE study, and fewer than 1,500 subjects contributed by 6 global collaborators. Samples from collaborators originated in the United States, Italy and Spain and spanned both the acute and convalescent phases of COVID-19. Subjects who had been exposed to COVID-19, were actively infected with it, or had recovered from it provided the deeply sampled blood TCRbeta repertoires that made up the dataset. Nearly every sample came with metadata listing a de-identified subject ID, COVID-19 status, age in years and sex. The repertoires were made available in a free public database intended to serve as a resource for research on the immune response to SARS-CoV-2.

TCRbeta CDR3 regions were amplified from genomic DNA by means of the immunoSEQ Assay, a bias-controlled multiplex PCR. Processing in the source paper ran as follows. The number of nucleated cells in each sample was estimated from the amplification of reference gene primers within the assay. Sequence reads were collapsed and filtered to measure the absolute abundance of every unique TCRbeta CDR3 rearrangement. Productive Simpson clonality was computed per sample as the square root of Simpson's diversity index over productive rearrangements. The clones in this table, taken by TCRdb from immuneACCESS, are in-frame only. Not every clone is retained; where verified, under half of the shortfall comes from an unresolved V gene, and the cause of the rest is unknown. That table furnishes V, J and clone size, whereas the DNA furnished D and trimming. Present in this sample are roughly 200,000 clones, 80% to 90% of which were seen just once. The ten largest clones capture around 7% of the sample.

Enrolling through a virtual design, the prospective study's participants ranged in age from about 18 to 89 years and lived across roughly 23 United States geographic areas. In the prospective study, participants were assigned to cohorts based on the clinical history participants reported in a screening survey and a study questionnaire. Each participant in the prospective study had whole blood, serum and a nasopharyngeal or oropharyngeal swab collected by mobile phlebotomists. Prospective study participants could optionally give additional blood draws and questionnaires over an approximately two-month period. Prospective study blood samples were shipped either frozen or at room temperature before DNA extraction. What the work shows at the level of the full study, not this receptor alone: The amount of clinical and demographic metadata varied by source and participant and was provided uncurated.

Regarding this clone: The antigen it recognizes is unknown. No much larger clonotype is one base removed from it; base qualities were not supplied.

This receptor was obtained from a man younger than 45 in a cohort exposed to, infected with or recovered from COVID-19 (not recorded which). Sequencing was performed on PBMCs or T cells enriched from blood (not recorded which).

The DNA sequence is TGTGCCAGCTCACCAAAGGTAGTCGGGAATGAGCAGTTCTTC. It translates as CASSPKVVGNEQFF. The chain is assembled from TRBV18 and TRBJ2-1; the D gene assignment is ambiguous. V sheds 2 bases and J sheds 7 bases, leaving 12 bases between their ends. From the cysteine through the phenylalanine, the CDR3 covers 14 amino acids. The kept DNA is CDR3 alone, 42 bases in frame from the first base. Looking up the germline V gene yields CDR1 KGHSH and CDR2 LQKENI. Outside the CDR3, residues come from the reference TRBV18 and TRBJ2-1 proteins, so the full variable domain is: NAGVMQNPRHLVRRRGQEARLRCSPMKGHSHVYWYRQLPEEGLKFMVYLQKENIIDESGMPKERFSAEFPKEGPSILRIQQVVRGDSAAYFCASSPKVVGNEQFFGPGTRLTVL.